Detailed here is one TCR beta chain. The antigen is not known. This sample is drawn from a study of cytomegalovirus exposure and HLA in healthy donors. General study results and limits: TCR beta V- and J-gene trimming was later associated with a missense DCLRE1C variant. Apparent HLA restriction characterized most CMV-associated TCR beta chains in a later analysis. There were some V segments, including TRBV6-2 and TRBV6-3, excluded as indistinguishable.

The CDR3 loop spans 16 amino acids. Germline values: CDR1 MNHEY, CDR2 SMNVEV (reference sequence). V was clipped by 7 bases and J by 9 bases; unmatched bases: 18. The PCR made use of 60 Vbeta and 13 Jbeta primers. Per the original methods: A follow-up analysis tallied about 88 million unique TCR beta chains, roughly 11 million shared. Clones were read by immunoSEQ multiplex PCR, and TCRdb kept only the in-frame ones, dropping some. The V and J calls and clone size were taken over from that table, and D and trimming were inferred from the DNA. The table shows roughly 120,000 clones, with more than 60% occurring only once.

The clonotype was recovered from a woman in her 40s in good health and CMV-seronegative. The sequenced material came from PBMCs. The rearrangement links TRBV27 to TRBJ2-3, with 8 bases fitting TRBD2. The CDR3 loop reads CASTLGGTRTSGTQYF. CDR3 DNA: TGTGCCAGCACCCTGGGTGGGACTAGGACTTCTGGGACGCAGTATTTT.